Below, one T cell receptor beta chain is given with its context. Its antigen remains unidentified. These data belong to a study of T cell responses to AZD1222 COVID-19 vaccine. Study-wide results and caveats: Repertoires were obtained only post-peak T cell response. Regions 160-218 and 743-854 held dominance among vaccine-associated CD4 TCRs, which spanned spike.

Profiling relied on immunoSEQ multiplex PCR, and the TCRdb table lists in-frame clones only, not all of them. This repertoire shows about 150,000 clones, around nine tenths found once; its top ten account for 1.5% to 2%. V lost 10 bases and J lost 4, with 16 bases in between. CDR1 and CDR2 (germline): SNHLY, FYNNEI. CDR3 length equals 14 residues. The sequences come from peripheral blood, collected on day 0 of AZD1222 vaccination. The chain links TRBV2 to TRBJ1-4; D remains unclear. The clonotype was recovered from an adult in good health. CDR3 region: CATQTHQRNEKLFF. In DNA form, the CDR3 reads TGTGCCACCCAGACACACCAACGTAATGAAAAACTGTTTTTT.